This T cell receptor beta chain is from a study of blood T cell repertoires in COVID-19. Study context: PBMCs, B-cell-depleted T cells, or T cells were the source of the cDNA or gDNA that made up the material.

The germline V gene encodes CDR1 LNHDA and CDR2 SQIVND (reference sequence). The CDR3 runs 16 residues. The V end lost 3 bases, the J end lost 2 bases, and 14 bases lay between the germline ends. Donors in Cohort 3 counted as recovered after two negative PCRs, clearance, or symptom resolution. As originally analysed: Scientists estimated how many nucleated cells there were by amplifying reference gene primers. TCRdb keeps only in-frame clones here, not all; method: immunoSEQ multiplex PCR. V and J calls and clone size are those listed in that table; D and trimming were worked out from the DNA. Among approximately 160,000 clones listed, around 80% were seen once.

The source is a man aged 50 or older who had recovered from COVID-19. The gene calls are TRBV19 and TRBJ1-5; a possible D gene is TRBD1 (5 bases). Sequencing was performed on PBMCs or T cells enriched from blood (not recorded which). The CDR3 DNA reads TGTGCCAGTAGTATCAGGGTTACCTCGGGCAATCAGCCCCAGCATTTT. Its translation: CASSIRVTSGNQPQHF.